This T cell receptor (beta chain) stems from a study of blood T cells in healthy people across ages. This CDR3 has 13 amino acids. Trimming took 7 bases from V and 1 from J; bases not matched to a gene: 5. CDR1 and CDR2 from the germline V gene are SQVTM and ANQGSEA. Using a J-beta primer mix together with a sample-barcoded 5' primer, a second PCR was run for roughly 6 to 11 cycles. There were at least 2.5 million CDR3-containing paired-end reads obtained from each sample. Each CDR3 protein is one row after TCRdb ran MiXCR on the 5' RACE reads. Of 980,000 or so distinct CDR3 sequences listed, about 48% are singletons.

Material for sequencing was blood. The chain combines TRBV29-1 with TRBJ2-5; 8 bases fit TRBD1. The origin of this receptor is a man under 40 in good health. The DNA of the CDR3 is TGCAGCGGCGGACAGGGTTTCCAAGAGACCCAGTACTTC. Protein product: CSGGQGFQETQYF.